This T cell receptor beta chain was identified in a study of blood T cells in healthy people across ages. Study results and limitations: Strongly correlated with naive T cell percentage was TCR beta diversity.

Next came a second PCR, run for about 6 to 12 cycles, which used a sample-barcoded 5' primer along with a J-beta primer mix. Tagging of each cDNA molecule was performed by a template-switch adaptor with 12 random nucleotides. TCRdb re-called the 5' RACE reads through MiXCR, storing one row per CDR3 protein. This repertoire shows around 520,000 distinct CDR3 sequences, about 25% found once; its top ten account for approximately 3.6%. The germline V gene has CDR1 SGHVS and CDR2 FNYEAQ. The CDR3 has 18 amino acids. The germline V and J ends were trimmed by 5 bases and 5 bases, with 26 bases remaining between them. As to this clonotype: Antigen specificity is unknown.

Each sample gave at least 6.5 million isolated PBMCs. These data also formed part of another study, on T cells of mothers and their children.

V usage is TRBV7-6 and J usage is TRBJ2-3; a weak D match, TRBD2 (6 bases). Material: blood. The TCR sequence derives from a boy younger than 10 in good health. For the CDR3, the DNA is TGTGCCAGCAGCCAACGTGGGGGTGCTTGGCTAGCGAAAGATACGCAGTATTTT. Encoded protein: CASSQRGGAWLAKDTQYF. Combining the CDR3 with reference TRBV7-6 and TRBJ2-3 gives the whole variable domain GAGVSQSPRYKVTKRGQDVALRCDPISGHVSLYWYRQALGQGPEFLTYFNYEAQQDKSGLPNDRFSAERPEGSISTLTIQRTEQRDSAMYRCASSQRGGAWLAKDTQYFGPGTRLTVL.